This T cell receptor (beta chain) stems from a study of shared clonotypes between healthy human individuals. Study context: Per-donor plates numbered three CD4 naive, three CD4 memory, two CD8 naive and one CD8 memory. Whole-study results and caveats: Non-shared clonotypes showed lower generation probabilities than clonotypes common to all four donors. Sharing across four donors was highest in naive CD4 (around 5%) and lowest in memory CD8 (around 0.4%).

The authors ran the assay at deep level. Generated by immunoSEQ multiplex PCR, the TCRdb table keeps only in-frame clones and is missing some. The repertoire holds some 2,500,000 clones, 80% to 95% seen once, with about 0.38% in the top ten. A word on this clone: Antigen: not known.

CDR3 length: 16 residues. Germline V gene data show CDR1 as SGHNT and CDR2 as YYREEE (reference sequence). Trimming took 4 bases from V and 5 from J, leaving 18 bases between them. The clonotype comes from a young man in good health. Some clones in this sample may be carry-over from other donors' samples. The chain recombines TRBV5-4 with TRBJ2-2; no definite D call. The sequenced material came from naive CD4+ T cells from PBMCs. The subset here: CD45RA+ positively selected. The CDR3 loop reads CASSPADFYGTGELFF. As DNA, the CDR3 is TGTGCCAGCAGCCCGGCCGACTTCTACGGTACCGGGGAGCTGTTTTTT.